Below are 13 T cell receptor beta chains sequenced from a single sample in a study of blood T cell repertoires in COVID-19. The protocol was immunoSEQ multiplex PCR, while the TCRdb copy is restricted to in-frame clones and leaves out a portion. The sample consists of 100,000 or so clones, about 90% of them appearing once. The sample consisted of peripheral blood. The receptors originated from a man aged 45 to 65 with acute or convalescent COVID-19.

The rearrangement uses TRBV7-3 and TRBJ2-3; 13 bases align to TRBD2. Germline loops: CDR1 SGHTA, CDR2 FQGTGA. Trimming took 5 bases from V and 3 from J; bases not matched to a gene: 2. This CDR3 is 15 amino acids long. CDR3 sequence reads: CASSRGLAGTDTQYF. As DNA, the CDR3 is TGTGCCAGCAGCCGGGGACTAGCGGGGACAGATACGCAGTATTTT.

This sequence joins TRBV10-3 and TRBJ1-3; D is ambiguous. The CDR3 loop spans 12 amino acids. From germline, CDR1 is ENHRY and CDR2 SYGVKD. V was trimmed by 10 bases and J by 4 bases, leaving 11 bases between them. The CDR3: CATGLLGNTIYF. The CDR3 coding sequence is TGTGCCACCGGACTCTTAGGAAACACCATATATTTT.

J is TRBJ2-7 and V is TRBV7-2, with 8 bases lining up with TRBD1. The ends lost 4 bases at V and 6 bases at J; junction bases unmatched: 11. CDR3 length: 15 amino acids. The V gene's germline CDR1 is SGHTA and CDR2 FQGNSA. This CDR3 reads CASSSQGQVDGEQYF. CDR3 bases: TGTGCCAGCAGCTCCCAGGGACAGGTCGATGGCGAGCAGTACTTC.

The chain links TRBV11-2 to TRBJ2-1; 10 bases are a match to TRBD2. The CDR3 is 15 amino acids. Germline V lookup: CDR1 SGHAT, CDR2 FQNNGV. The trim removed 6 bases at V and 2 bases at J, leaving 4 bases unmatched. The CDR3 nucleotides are TGTGCCAGCAGTTGGCTAGCGGGGGCCTACAATGAGCAGTTCTTC. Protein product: CASSWLAGAYNEQFF.

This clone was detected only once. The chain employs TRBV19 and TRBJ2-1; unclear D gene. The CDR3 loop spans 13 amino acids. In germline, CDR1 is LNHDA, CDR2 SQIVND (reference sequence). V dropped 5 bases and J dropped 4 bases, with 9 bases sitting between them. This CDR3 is CASSFDWYNEQFF. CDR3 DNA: TGTGCCAGTAGTTTCGACTGGTACAATGAGCAGTTCTTC.

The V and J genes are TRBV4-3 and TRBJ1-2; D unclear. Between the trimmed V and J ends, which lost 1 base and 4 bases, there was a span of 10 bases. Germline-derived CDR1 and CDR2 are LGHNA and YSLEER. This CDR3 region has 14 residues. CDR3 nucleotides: TGCGCCAGCAGCCAAGGCAGAATCCCCTATGGCTACACCTTC. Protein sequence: CASSQGRIPYGYTF.

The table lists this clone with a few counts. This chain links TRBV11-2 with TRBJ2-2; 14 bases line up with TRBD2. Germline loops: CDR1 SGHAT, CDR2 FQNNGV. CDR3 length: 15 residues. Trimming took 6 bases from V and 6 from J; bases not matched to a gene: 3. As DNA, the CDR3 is TGTGCCAGCAGGCGGACTAGCGGGGGGTCCGGGGAGCTGTTTTTT. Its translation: CASRRTSGGSGELFF. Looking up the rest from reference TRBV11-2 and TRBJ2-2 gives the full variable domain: EAGVAQSPRYKIIEKRQSVAFWCNPISGHATLYWYQQILGQGPKLLIQFQNNGVVDDSQLPKDRFSAERLKGVDSTLKIQPAKLEDSAVYLCASRRTSGGSGELFFGEGSRLTVL.

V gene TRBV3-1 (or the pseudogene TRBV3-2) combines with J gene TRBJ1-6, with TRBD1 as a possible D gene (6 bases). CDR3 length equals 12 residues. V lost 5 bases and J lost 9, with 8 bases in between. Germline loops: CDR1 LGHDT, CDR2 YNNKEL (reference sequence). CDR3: CASSVRGSPLHF. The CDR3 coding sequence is TGTGCCAGCAGCGTCAGGGGTTCACCCCTCCACTTT.

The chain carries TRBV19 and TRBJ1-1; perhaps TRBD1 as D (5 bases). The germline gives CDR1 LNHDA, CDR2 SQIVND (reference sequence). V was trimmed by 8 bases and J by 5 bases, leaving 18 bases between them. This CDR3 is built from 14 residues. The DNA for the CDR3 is TGTGCCAGTGCGTACTACCAGGGTGGGACTGAAGCTTTCTTT. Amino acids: CASAYYQGGTEAFF. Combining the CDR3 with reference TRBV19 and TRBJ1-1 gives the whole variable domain DGGITQSPKYLFRKEGQNVTLSCEQNLNHDAMYWYRQDPGQGLRLIYYSQIVNDFQKGDIAEGYSVSREKKESFPLTVTSAQKNPTAFYLCASAYYQGGTEAFFGQGTRLTVV.

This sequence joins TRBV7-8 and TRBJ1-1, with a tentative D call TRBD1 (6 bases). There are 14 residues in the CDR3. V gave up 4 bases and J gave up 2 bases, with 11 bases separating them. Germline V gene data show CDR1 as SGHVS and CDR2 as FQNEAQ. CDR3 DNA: TGTGCCAGCAGCTCCGGACAGTCAAACACTGAAGCTTTCTTT. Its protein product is CASSSGQSNTEAFF.

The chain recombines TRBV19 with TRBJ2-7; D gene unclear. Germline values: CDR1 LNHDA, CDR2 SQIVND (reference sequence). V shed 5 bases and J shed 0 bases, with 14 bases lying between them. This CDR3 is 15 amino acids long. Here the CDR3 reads CASSPRGVSSYEQYF. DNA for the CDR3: TGTGCCAGTAGTCCCCGAGGAGTTAGCTCCTACGAGCAGTACTTC. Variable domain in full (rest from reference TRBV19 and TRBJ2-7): DGGITQSPKYLFRKEGQNVTLSCEQNLNHDAMYWYRQDPGQGLRLIYYSQIVNDFQKGDIAEGYSVSREKKESFPLTVTSAQKNPTAFYLCASSPRGVSSYEQYFGPGTRLTVT.

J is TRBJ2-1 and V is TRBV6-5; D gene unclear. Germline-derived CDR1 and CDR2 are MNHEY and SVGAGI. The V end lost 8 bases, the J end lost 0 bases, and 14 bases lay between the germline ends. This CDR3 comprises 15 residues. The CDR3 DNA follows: TGTGCCAGCTTAGGAACAGACCGCTCCTACAATGAGCAGTTCTTC. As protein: CASLGTDRSYNEQFF.

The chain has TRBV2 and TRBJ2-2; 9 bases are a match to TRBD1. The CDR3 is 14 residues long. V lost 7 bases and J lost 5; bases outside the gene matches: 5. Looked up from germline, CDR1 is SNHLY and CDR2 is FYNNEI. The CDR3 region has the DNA TGTGCCAGCAAGGACAGGGGACGTACCGGGGAGCTGTTTTTT. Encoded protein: CASKDRGRTGELFF.